The 24 T cell receptor beta chains below were found in one sample sequenced in a study of blood T cell repertoires in COVID-19. TCRdb's table, derived via immunoSEQ multiplex PCR, lists solely in-frame clones and lacks some. This table has 40,000 to 55,000 clones, more than 70% appearing once. Sequenced input: peripheral blood. These receptors all come from a human donor in a cohort sampled during active COVID-19.

This chain joins TRBV6-5 and TRBJ1-6; tentative D call: TRBD1 (6 bases). The CDR3 has 13 residues. Germline CDR1 reads MNHEY; CDR2 reads SVGAGI. The CDR3 DNA sequence: TGTGCACACAGCCAGGGGCCTAATTCACCCCTCCACTTT. Its protein is CAHSQGPNSPLHF.

As to this clone: This specimen includes other DNA sequences encoding the same CDR3. The rearrangement uses TRBV5-1 and TRBJ2-4, with 8 bases matching TRBD2. The CDR3 is made up of 17 amino acids. Germline CDR1 is SGHRS and CDR2 is YFSETQ. With V trimmed by 3 bases and J by 0 bases, 8 bases remained unmatched. The CDR3 coding sequence is TGCGCCAGCAGCTCGGGACCGGGGGGGCTAGCCAAAAACATTCAGTACTTC. As protein: CASSSGPGGLAKNIQYF.

J is TRBJ1-2 and V is TRBV5-1; D may be TRBD1 (6 bases). The germline V gene encodes CDR1 SGHRS and CDR2 YFSETQ. CDR3 length: 13 amino acids. V was pared by 2 bases and J by 4 bases, with 9 bases between. In nucleotides, the CDR3 is TGCGCCAGCAGCTTACAGGGATCCTATGGCTACACCTTC. It is translated as CASSLQGSYGYTF.

The genes are TRBV5-1 and TRBJ1-1; a weak D match, TRBD1 (5 bases). Germline CDR1 is SGHRS and CDR2 is YFSETQ. V was shortened by 0 bases and J by 0 bases, with 9 bases between the two germline ends. CDR3 size: 15 residues. The chain's CDR3 is CASSLARGMNTEAFF. The CDR3, as DNA: TGCGCCAGCAGCTTGGCAAGGGGAATGAACACTGAAGCTTTCTTT.

The chain is built from TRBV3-1 (or the pseudogene TRBV3-2) and TRBJ2-3, with 8 bases fitting TRBD2. Germline assignment: CDR1 LGHDT and CDR2 YNNKEL (reference sequence). The CDR3 runs 17 residues. V lost 0 bases, J lost 1 base, and 6 bases stayed unmatched. CDR3 amino acids: CASSQDTTSAGTDTQYF. CDR3 coding DNA: TGTGCCAGCAGCCAAGATACGACTAGCGCGGGCACAGATACGCAGTATTTT.

The chain combines TRBV5-1 with TRBJ2-1; 8 bases align to TRBD2. The CDR3 spans 16 residues. V dropped 4 bases and J dropped 8; count of bases not matched to a gene: 14. Germline CDR1 SGHRS, CDR2 YFSETQ. CDR3 residues: CASSLSSGGRRYEQFF. The DNA for the CDR3 is TGCGCCAGCAGCCTATCCTCGGGGGGGCGGCGATATGAGCAGTTCTTC.

V usage is TRBV19 and J usage is TRBJ2-7; possible D gene TRBD1, 5 bases. The germline V gene has CDR1 LNHDA and CDR2 SQIVND (reference sequence). This CDR3 has 13 amino acids. V dropped 3 bases and J dropped 2 bases, with 8 bases sitting between them. The CDR3 here is CASSIRGPYEQYF. CDR3 nucleotides: TGTGCCAGTAGTATTAGGGGTCCCTACGAGCAGTACTTC.

The chain combines TRBV7-6 with TRBJ2-7; 9 bases align to TRBD2. Losses at the gene ends were 4 bases for V and 2 bases for J; bases not matched to a gene: 3. Germline V lookup: CDR1 SGHVS, CDR2 FNYEAQ. The CDR3 spans 14 residues. CDR3 loop: CASSYSGGTYEQYF. The CDR3 coding sequence is TGTGCCAGCAGCTATAGCGGGGGAACCTACGAGCAGTACTTC.

The chain employs TRBV7-2 and TRBJ1-3; no clear D gene. Per germline, CDR1 SGHTA and CDR2 FQGNSA. V was pared by 5 bases and J by 0 bases, with 14 bases between. The CDR3 length is 16 residues. The CDR3 spells CASSPPGSRSGNTIYF. Written as DNA, the CDR3 is TGTGCCAGCAGCCCCCCGGGGTCCCGCTCTGGAAACACCATATATTTT. The full variable domain, rest sourced from reference TRBV7-2 and TRBJ1-3, is GAGVSQSPSNKVTEKGKDVELRCDPISGHTALYWYRQSLGQGLEFLIYFQGNSAPDKSGLPSDRFSAERTGGSVSTLTIQRTQQEDSAVYLCASSPPGSRSGNTIYFGEGSWLTVV.

The rearrangement uses TRBV5-1 and TRBJ1-6; 10 bases line up with TRBD1. After removal of 4 bases from V and 10 bases from J, the junction contained 5 bases not matched to a gene. CDR1 is SGHRS, CDR2 YFSETQ, per germline. This CDR3 is 14 amino acids long. The DNA for the CDR3 is TGCGCCAGCAGCGGGACAGGGGAGAACTCACCCCTCCACTTT. Its protein is CASSGTGENSPLHF.

This clone was recorded a few times. The chain joins TRBV7-9 to TRBJ2-2; a possible D gene is TRBD1 (6 bases). Trimming removed 8 bases at V and 4 bases at J, with 14 bases between. The length of the CDR3 is 14 residues. Germline V lookup: CDR1 SEHNR, CDR2 FQNEAQ (reference sequence). The CDR3 reads CASDSGALTGELFF. CDR3 DNA: TGTGCCAGCGACTCAGGGGCTCTCACCGGGGAGCTGTTTTTT. The full variable domain, with the rest looked up from reference TRBV7-9 and TRBJ2-2, is DTGVSQNPRHKITKRGQNVTFRCDPISEHNRLYWYRQTLGQGPEFLTYFQNEAQLEKSRLLSDRFSAERPKGSFSTLEIQRTEQGDSAMYLCASDSGALTGELFFGEGSRLTVL.

This clone was found a few times. This chain connects TRBV15 to TRBJ2-1; TRBD2 agrees at 11 bases. J lost 4 bases, V lost 1 base, and 0 bases had no gene match. The germline V gene encodes CDR1 LNHNV and CDR2 YYDKDF (reference sequence). The CDR3 is made up of 15 amino acids. The CDR3 loop is CATSRGLAGYNEQFF. The CDR3 region has the DNA TGTGCCACCAGCAGAGGACTAGCGGGGTACAATGAGCAGTTCTTC.

This clone was observed a few times. This chain connects TRBV3-1 (or the pseudogene TRBV3-2) to TRBJ2-7, with a weak D call TRBD2 (5 bases). This CDR3 region has 17 residues. The germline V gene has CDR1 LGHDT and CDR2 YNNKEL (reference sequence). V shed 4 bases and J shed 7 bases, with 26 bases lying between them. The CDR3 reads CASSPNALRRTAREQYF. The CDR3 DNA reads TGTGCCAGCAGCCCTAATGCTCTTAGGAGGACGGCTAGGGAGCAGTACTTC.

The chain couples TRBV7-2 to TRBJ1-1; 12 positions agree with TRBD1. V trimming: 6 bases; J trimming: 1 base; junction bases outside the gene matches: 9. Germline V CDR1 and CDR2: SGHTA, FQGNSA. The CDR3 covers 17 residues. The CDR3 DNA sequence: TGTGCCAGCAGTTCGGGGACAGGGGGCTTTGGGAACACTGAAGCTTTCTTT. Encoded protein: CASSSGTGGFGNTEAFF.

J is TRBJ2-2 and V is TRBV18, with TRBD2 matching 12 bases. The trim removed 5 bases at V and 7 bases at J, leaving 11 bases unmatched. This CDR3 is built from 17 residues. The V gene's germline CDR1 is KGHSH and CDR2 LQKENI. CDR3 coding DNA: TGTGCCAGCTCAACACTCGGACTAGCGGGGTATGTCGGGGAGCTGTTTTTT. It codes for CASSTLGLAGYVGELFF.

The V and J genes are TRBV15 and TRBJ1-1, with D uncertain. With 3 bases removed from V and 0 bases from J, the gap between germline ends came to 11 bases. The germline gives CDR1 LNHNV, CDR2 YYDKDF (reference sequence). CDR3 length: 15 residues. CDR3 in DNA: TGTGCCACCAGCAGGAGTCCTGAAATGAACACTGAAGCTTTCTTT. Protein product: CATSRSPEMNTEAFF.

CDR3 in amino acids: CASSLSPNQPQHF. Written as DNA, the CDR3 is TGTGCCAGCAGCCTAAGTCCCAATCAGCCCCAGCATTTT. J is TRBJ1-5 and V is TRBV11-2; no clear D gene. The CDR3 loop spans 13 amino acids. Per germline, CDR1 SGHAT and CDR2 FQNNGV. Trimming took off 5 bases at V and 3 bases at J, with 8 bases between the two ends. The full variable domain, with the rest looked up from reference TRBV11-2 and TRBJ1-5, is EAGVAQSPRYKIIEKRQSVAFWCNPISGHATLYWYQQILGQGPKLLIQFQNNGVVDDSQLPKDRFSAERLKGVDSTLKIQPAKLEDSAVYLCASSLSPNQPQHFGDGTRLSIL.

The V call is TRBV20-1, the J call TRBJ1-2; D is undetermined. The V end was cut by 3 bases, the J end by 5 bases, with 7 bases between. The germline gives CDR1 DFQATT, CDR2 SNEGSKA (reference sequence). The CDR3 spans 11 residues. The CDR3 sequence: CSASDNYGYTF. The CDR3 region has the DNA TGCAGTGCTAGCGACAATTATGGCTACACCTTC.

This chain links TRBV29-1 with TRBJ1-5, with TRBD1 matching over 8 bases. Unmatched junction bases numbered 9, after V lost 7 bases and J lost 4 bases. CDR3 size: 14 residues. CDR1 is SQVTM and CDR2 is ANQGSEA in the germline V gene. This CDR3 is CSAATGALNQPQHF. The DNA for the CDR3 is TGCAGCGCAGCGACAGGGGCCCTAAATCAGCCCCAGCATTTT.

Note on this clone: Other nucleotide sequences from this sample produce the same CDR3. This chain joins TRBV2 and TRBJ2-2; 7 bases are a match to TRBD1. CDR1 is SNHLY and CDR2 is FYNNEI in the germline V gene. The J segment lost 2 bases and the V segment lost 6 bases, leaving 3 bases of the junction unmatched. CDR3 length equals 14 residues. The CDR3 bases are TGTGCCAGCAGGGACAGGTCAAACACCGGGGAGCTGTTTTTT. Protein sequence: CASRDRSNTGELFF.

The chain carries TRBV4-2 and TRBJ1-2, with 9 bases that match TRBD1. Germline V gene data show CDR1 as LGHNA and CDR2 as YNFKEQ. Trimming at V came to 0 bases and at J to 4 bases, leaving 6 bases not matched to a gene. This CDR3 region has 16 residues. For the CDR3, the DNA is TGTGCCAGCAGCCAAGAGTCGGGACAGGGACCCTATGGCTACACCTTC. Residues: CASSQESGQGPYGYTF.

The chain employs TRBV3-1 (or the pseudogene TRBV3-2) and TRBJ2-3; weak D call: TRBD2 (6 bases). The CDR3 contains 18 residues. V was trimmed by 2 bases and J by 3 bases, leaving 21 bases between them. Germline CDR1 and CDR2: LGHDT and YNNKEL (reference sequence). CDR3 loop: CASSQRGTAGLGTDTQYF. The CDR3 DNA is TGTGCCAGCAGCCAACGGGGTACGGCGGGATTGGGAACAGATACGCAGTATTTT.

This rearrangement joins TRBV3-1 (or the pseudogene TRBV3-2) to TRBJ2-3, with 8 bases lining up with TRBD2. From germline, CDR1 is LGHDT and CDR2 YNNKEL (reference sequence). The CDR3 totals 16 residues. V was pared by 2 bases and J by 7 bases, with 11 bases of the junction left unmatched. The CDR3 coding sequence is TGTGCCAGCAGCCAATCCCATCTAGCGGGTGGGAATACGCAGTATTTT. Encoded protein: CASSQSHLAGGNTQYF.

The DNA for the CDR3 is TGTGCCAGCAGTCTTTACAATGAGCAGTTCTTC. Its protein is CASSLYNEQFF. This sequence joins TRBV2 and TRBJ2-1, with D unresolved. CDR1 and CDR2 (germline): SNHLY, FYNNEI. Trimming left V 5 bases short and J 4 bases short, with 3 bases between. The CDR3 spans 11 residues.